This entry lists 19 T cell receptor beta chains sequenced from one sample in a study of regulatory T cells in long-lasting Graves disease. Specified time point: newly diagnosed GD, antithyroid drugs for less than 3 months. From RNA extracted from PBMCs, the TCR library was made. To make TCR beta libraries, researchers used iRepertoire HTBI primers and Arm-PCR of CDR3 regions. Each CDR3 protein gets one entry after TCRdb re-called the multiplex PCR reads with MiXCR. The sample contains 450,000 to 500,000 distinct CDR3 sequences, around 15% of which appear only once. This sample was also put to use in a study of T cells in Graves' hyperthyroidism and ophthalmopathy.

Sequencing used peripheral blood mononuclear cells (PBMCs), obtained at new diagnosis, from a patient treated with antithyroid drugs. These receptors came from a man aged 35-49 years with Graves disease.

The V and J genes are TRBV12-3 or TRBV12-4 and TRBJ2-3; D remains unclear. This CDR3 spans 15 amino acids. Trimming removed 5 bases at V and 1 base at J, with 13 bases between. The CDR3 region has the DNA TGTGCCAGCAGTCCTCGGGCCTGGGGCACAGATACGCAGTATTTT. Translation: CASSPRAWGTDTQYF.

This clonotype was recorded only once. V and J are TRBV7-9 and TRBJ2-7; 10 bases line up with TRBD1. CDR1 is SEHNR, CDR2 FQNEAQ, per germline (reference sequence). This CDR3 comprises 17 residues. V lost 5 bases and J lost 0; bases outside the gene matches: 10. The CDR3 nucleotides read TGTGCCAGCAGCGTAGGACAGGGGGTGCAGAGCTCCTACGAGCAGTACTTC. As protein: CASSVGQGVQSSYEQYF. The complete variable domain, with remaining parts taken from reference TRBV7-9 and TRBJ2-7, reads DTGVSQNPRHKITKRGQNVTFRCDPISEHNRLYWYRQTLGQGPEFLTYFQNEAQLEKSRLLSDRFSAERPKGSFSTLEIQRTEQGDSAMYLCASSVGQGVQSSYEQYFGPGTRLTVT.

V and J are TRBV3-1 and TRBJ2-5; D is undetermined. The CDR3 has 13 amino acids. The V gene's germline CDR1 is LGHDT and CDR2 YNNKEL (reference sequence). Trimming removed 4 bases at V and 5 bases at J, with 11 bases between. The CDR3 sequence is CASSPKRWETQYF. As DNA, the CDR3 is TGTGCCAGCAGCCCCAAAAGGTGGGAGACCCAGTACTTC.

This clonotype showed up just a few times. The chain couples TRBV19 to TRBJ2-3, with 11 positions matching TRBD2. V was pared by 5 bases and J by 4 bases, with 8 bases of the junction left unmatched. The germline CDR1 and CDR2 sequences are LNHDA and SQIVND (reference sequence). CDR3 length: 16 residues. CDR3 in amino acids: CASSELAGDNADTQYF. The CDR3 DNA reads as TGTGCCAGTAGTGAACTAGCGGGAGATAATGCAGATACGCAGTATTTT.

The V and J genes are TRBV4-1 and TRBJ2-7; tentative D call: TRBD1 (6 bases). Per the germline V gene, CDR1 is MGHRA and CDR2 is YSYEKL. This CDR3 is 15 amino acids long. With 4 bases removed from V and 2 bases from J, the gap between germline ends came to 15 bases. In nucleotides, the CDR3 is TGCGCCAGCAGCCGTAGTAACAGGGAGACCTACGAGCAGTACTTC. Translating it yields CASSRSNRETYEQYF.

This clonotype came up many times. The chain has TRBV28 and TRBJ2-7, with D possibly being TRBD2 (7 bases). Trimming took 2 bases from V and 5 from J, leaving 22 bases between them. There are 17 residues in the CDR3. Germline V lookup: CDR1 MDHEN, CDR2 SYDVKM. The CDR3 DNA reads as TGTGCCAGCAGTTTAATTAACGGGGGGCGCCTGAGGAACGAGCAGTACTTC. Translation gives CASSLINGGRLRNEQYF. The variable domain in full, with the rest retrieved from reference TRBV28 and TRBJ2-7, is DVKVTQSSRYLVKRTGEKVFLECVQDMDHENMFWYRQDPGLGLRLIYFSYDVKMKEKGDIPEGYSVSREKKERFSLILESASTNQTSMYLCASSLINGGRLRNEQYFGPGTRLTVT.

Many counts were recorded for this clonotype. In DNA form, the CDR3 reads TGTGCCAGCAGTACTTTACCTGAGCAGTTCTTC. Its translation: CASSTLPEQFF. The chain joins TRBV28 to TRBJ2-1; D is unclear. CDR1 is MDHEN and CDR2 is SYDVKM in the germline V gene. CDR3 length: 11 amino acids. The V and J ends lost 5 bases and 9 bases respectively, with 8 bases between them.

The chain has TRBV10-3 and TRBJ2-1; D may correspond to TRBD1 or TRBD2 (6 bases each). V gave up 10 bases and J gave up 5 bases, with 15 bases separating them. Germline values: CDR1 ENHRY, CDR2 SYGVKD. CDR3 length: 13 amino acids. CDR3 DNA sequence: TGTGCCACGGGGGCTTTTCGGGACAATGAGCAGTTCTTC. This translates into CATGAFRDNEQFF.

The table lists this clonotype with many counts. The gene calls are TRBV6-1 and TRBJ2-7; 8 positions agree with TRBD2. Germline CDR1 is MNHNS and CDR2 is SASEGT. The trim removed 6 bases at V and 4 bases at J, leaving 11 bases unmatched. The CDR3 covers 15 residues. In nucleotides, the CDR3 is TGTGCCAGCAGGACCAGAGCGGGAGTTTCGTACGAGCAGTACTTC. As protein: CASRTRAGVSYEQYF.

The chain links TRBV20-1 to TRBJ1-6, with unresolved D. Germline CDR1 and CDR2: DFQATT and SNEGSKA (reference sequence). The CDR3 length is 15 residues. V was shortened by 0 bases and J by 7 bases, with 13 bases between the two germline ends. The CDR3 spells CSAREPARPNSPLHF. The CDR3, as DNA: TGCAGTGCTAGAGAGCCCGCACGGCCAAATTCACCCCTCCACTTT.

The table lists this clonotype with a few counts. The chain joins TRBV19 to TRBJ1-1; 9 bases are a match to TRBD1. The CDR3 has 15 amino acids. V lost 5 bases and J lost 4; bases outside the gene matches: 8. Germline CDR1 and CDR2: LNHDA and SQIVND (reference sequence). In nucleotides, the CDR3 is TGTGCCAGTAGTTTTCCGGGACAGGGCTTCACTGAAGCTTTCTTT. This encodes CASSFPGQGFTEAFF.

The CDR3 bases are TGCAGTGCTAGTCTAGCGGGAGGGCGTGAGCAGTACTTC. Translated, it gives CSASLAGGREQYF. The chain couples TRBV20-1 to TRBJ2-7; TRBD2 matches at 12 bases. Trimming cost V 3 bases and J 7 bases; bases outside gene matches: 4. Germline lookup yields CDR1 DFQATT and CDR2 SNEGSKA (reference sequence). CDR3 length equals 13 residues.

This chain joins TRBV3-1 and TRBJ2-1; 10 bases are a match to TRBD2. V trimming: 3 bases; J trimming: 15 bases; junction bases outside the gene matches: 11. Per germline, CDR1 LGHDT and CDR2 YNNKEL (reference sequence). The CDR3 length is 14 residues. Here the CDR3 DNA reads TGTGCCAGCAGCCACCGACTAGCGGGCCCCTCCCTGTTCTTC. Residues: CASSHRLAGPSLFF.

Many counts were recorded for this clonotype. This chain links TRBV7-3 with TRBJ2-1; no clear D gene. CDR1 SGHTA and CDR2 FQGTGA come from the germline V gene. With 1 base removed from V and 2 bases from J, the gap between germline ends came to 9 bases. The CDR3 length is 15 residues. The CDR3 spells CASSLSAVTYNEQFF. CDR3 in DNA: TGTGCCAGCAGCTTAAGCGCGGTCACCTACAATGAGCAGTTCTTC.

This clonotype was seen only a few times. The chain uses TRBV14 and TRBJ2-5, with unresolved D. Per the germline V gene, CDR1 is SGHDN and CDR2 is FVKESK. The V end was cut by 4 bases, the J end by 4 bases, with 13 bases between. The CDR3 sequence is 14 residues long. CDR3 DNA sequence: TGTGCCAGCAGCCCCCAAATCGGCGGAGAGACCCAGTACTTC. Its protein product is CASSPQIGGETQYF.

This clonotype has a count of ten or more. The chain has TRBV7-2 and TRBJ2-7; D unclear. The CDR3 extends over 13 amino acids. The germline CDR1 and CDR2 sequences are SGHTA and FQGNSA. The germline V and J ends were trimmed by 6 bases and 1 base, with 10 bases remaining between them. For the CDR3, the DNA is TGTGCCAGCAGTATCGGGCGGTCCTACGAGCAGTACTTC. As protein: CASSIGRSYEQYF.

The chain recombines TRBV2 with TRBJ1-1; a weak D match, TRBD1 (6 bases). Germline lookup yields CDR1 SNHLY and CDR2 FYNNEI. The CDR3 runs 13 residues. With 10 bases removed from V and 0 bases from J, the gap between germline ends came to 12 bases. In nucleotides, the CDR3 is TGTGCCAACCGGGACACGCTGAACACTGAAGCTTTCTTT. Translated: CANRDTLNTEAFF.

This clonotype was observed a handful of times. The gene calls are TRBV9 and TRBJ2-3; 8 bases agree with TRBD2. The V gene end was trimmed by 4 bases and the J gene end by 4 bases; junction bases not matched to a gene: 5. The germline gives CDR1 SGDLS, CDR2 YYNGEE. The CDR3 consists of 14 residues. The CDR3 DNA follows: TGTGCCAGCAGCTGGGGGCGGGAGGCAGATACGCAGTATTTT. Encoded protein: CASSWGREADTQYF. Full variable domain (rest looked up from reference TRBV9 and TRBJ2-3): DSGVTQTPKHLITATGQRVTLRCSPRSGDLSVYWYQQSLDQGLQFLIQYYNGEERAKGNILERFSAQQFPDLHSELNLSSLELGDSALYFCASSWGREADTQYFGPGTRLTVL.

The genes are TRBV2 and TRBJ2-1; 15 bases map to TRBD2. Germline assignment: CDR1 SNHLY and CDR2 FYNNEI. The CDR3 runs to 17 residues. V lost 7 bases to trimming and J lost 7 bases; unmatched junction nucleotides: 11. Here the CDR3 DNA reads TGTGCCAGCATCGTATTCGGGACTAGCGGGAGGCAGAATGAGCAGTTCTTC. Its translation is CASIVFGTSGRQNEQFF.